This section outlines one TCR beta chain sequence together with its context. This sample was taken from a study of preoperative IRX-2 immunotherapy in early breast cancer. Germline lookup yields CDR1 SGHTA and CDR2 FQGNSA. The CDR3 totals 11 residues. Treatment reported: preoperative locoregional IRX-2 cytokine immunotherapy. Preoperative locoregional IRX-2 cytokine immunotherapy was tested in the phase Ib source study. Sequencing used immunoSEQ multiplex PCR; TCRdb keeps in-frame clones, though not all of them. Here the sample spans 60,000 or so clones, around 94% being singletons. The sequence came from a human donor with breast cancer. Specimen collection occurred from a patient treated with IRX-2 immunotherapy. The V and J genes are TRBV7-2 and TRBJ2-5; D remains unclear. The DNA end is a closer match to TRBJ2-7, so the J assignment may be wrong. The CDR3 is CASSLTYEQYF. Here the CDR3 DNA reads TGTGCCAGCAGCCTTACCTACGAGCAGTACTTC.